This T cell receptor beta chain comes out of a study of blood T cell repertoires in COVID-19. At the level of the study: Material from acute and convalescent COVID-19 was sourced from the United States, Italy and Spain. The analysed material was cDNA or gDNA that came from T cells, B-cell-depleted T cells, or PBMCs.

Generated by immunoSEQ multiplex PCR, the TCRdb table keeps only in-frame clones and is missing some. The data contain about 190,000 clones, less than 85% of them singletons. This clone was picked up one time. The receptor was derived from a woman aged 50 to 60 with acute or convalescent COVID-19. What was sequenced was peripheral blood.

The CDR3 DNA reads as TGTGCCAGCAGTTCCGGACTAGCTTACACCGGGGAGCTGTTTTTT. This encodes CASSSGLAYTGELFF. The V gene is TRBV2, the J gene TRBJ2-2; 8 bases are a match to TRBD2. CDR1 SNHLY and CDR2 FYNNEI come from the germline V gene. The trim removed 5 bases at V and 3 bases at J, leaving 5 bases unmatched. There are 15 residues in the CDR3. Full variable domain (rest looked up from reference TRBV2 and TRBJ2-2): EPEVTQTPSHQVTQMGQEVILRCVPISNHLYFYWYRQILGQKVEFLVSFYNNEISEKSEIFDDQFSVERPDGSNFTLKIRSTKLEDSAMYFCASSSGLAYTGELFFGEGSRLTVL.